Each of the 23 T cell receptor beta chains below was sequenced from the same sample in a study of T-cell memory formation after mild COVID-19. TCRdb re-derived calls from the 5' RACE reads in MiXCR, one entry per CDR3 protein. The sample lists some 110,000 distinct CDR3 sequences; about 15% were seen once. Sequencing was done on a sample of PBMCs or a T cell subset sorted from them (not recorded which). The receptors were gathered from an adult woman who had mild COVID-19 (a few samples of this study predate the infection). Cell type and time point are not known.

This clonotype was seen a handful of times. The chain joins TRBV5-8 to TRBJ2-7, with D possibly TRBD2 on 6 matching bases. V shed 0 bases and J shed 5 bases, with 18 bases lying between them. Germline V gives CDR1 SGHTS, CDR2 YDEGEE. The CDR3 loop spans 16 amino acids. CDR3 sequence (DNA): TGTGCCAGCAGCTTGGAAGTGAGTGGCAGGGAGGACGAGCAGTACTTC. This gives the protein CASSLEVSGREDEQYF.

The table lists this clonotype with a few counts. The gene calls are TRBV4-1 and TRBJ1-2; tentatively, D is TRBD1 (6 bases). The CDR3 spans 15 residues. Trimming removed 1 base at V and 4 bases at J, with 13 bases between. CDR1 MGHRA and CDR2 YSYEKL come from the germline V gene. CDR3 protein: CASSQGLDRSYGYTF. The CDR3 bases are TGCGCCAGCAGCCAAGGTTTGGACAGAAGCTATGGCTACACCTTC.

This sequence joins TRBV7-9 and TRBJ1-1; D is unclear. Per the germline V gene, CDR1 is SEHNR and CDR2 is FQNEAQ (reference sequence). V shed 4 bases and J shed 4 bases, with 19 bases lying between them. This CDR3 has 16 amino acids. DNA of the CDR3: TGTGCCAGCAGCTGGATGGAAGGGTTCCCCAGCACTGAAGCTTTCTTT. Translated: CASSWMEGFPSTEAFF.

The chain joins TRBV20-1 to TRBJ2-7; D call uncertain. This CDR3 region has 13 residues. CDR1 DFQATT and CDR2 SNEGSKA come from the germline V gene (reference sequence). V was pared by 4 bases and J by 1 base, with 11 bases between. DNA of the CDR3: TGCAGTGCTAACAAGCCGGATTCCTACGAGCAGTACTTC. This gives the protein CSANKPDSYEQYF.

The chain is built from TRBV20-1 and TRBJ2-1; 9 positions match TRBD2. CDR3 length equals 14 residues. Germline CDR1 reads DFQATT; CDR2 reads SNEGSKA (reference sequence). V lost 5 bases and J lost 6; bases outside the gene matches: 8. CDR3 residues: CSADESGGTNEQFF. The CDR3, as DNA: TGCAGTGCTGACGAAAGCGGGGGGACCAATGAGCAGTTCTTC.

This clonotype was observed a handful of times. Here the CDR3 DNA reads TGTGCCAGCAGCTTAGCGACCGACTACGAGCAGTACTTC. Its translation is CASSLATDYEQYF. The J gene is TRBJ2-7, the V gene TRBV7-6; D is ambiguous. The length of the CDR3 is 13 residues. The ends were cut back, 0 bases at V and 3 bases at J, with 6 bases in the middle. Germline-derived CDR1 and CDR2 are SGHVS and FNYEAQ.

A few counts support this clonotype. This chain uses TRBV29-1 with TRBJ1-1; 9 nucleotides match TRBD1. Germline CDR1 and CDR2: SQVTM and ANQGSEA. Trimming removed 4 bases from V and 0 bases from J; junction bases left unmatched: 12. The CDR3 length is 17 residues. The CDR3 nucleotides read TGCAGCGTTGCAGTTTGGGACAGGGTCATCATGAACACTGAAGCTTTCTTT. It is translated as CSVAVWDRVIMNTEAFF.

This clonotype occurred a few times. The chain links TRBV18 to TRBJ1-1; no definite D call. Germline CDR1 reads KGHSH; CDR2 reads LQKENI. CDR3 size: 14 residues. The V and J ends lost 7 bases and 2 bases respectively, with 14 bases between them. CDR3 sequence reads: CASYLPGTNTEAFF. CDR3 coding DNA: TGTGCCAGCTACTTGCCGGGCACAAACACTGAAGCTTTCTTT. The full variable domain, its missing parts supplied by reference TRBV18 and TRBJ1-1, is NAGVMQNPRHLVRRRGQEARLRCSPMKGHSHVYWYRQLPEEGLKFMVYLQKENIIDESGMPKERFSAEFPKEGPSILRIQQVVRGDSAAYFCASYLPGTNTEAFFGQGTRLTVV.

This clonotype was observed a handful of times. This chain uses TRBV5-6 with TRBJ1-1; D gene uncertain. Trimming took 7 bases from V and 1 from J, leaving 11 bases between them. The germline V gene encodes CDR1 SGHDT and CDR2 YYEEEE. This CDR3 has 13 amino acids. CDR3 protein: CASGETSNTEAFF. The CDR3 DNA reads as TGTGCCAGCGGAGAGACCTCGAACACTGAAGCTTTCTTT. Combining the CDR3 with reference TRBV5-6 and TRBJ1-1 gives the whole variable domain DAGVTQSPTHLIKTRGQQVTLRCSPKSGHDTVSWYQQALGQGPQFIFQYYEEEERQRGNFPDRFSGHQFPNYSSELNVNALLLGDSALYLCASGETSNTEAFFGQGTRLTVV.

The chain is built from TRBV5-1 and TRBJ2-7; the match to TRBD2 covers 8 bases. The CDR3 is 14 residues long. Germline CDR1 reads SGHRS; CDR2 reads YFSETQ. The V gene end was trimmed by 4 bases and the J gene end by 0 bases; junction bases not matched to a gene: 3. CDR3 amino acids: CASSPAGDSYEQYF. CDR3 nucleotides: TGCGCCAGCAGCCCAGCGGGGGACTCCTACGAGCAGTACTTC.

V gene TRBV7-6 combines with J gene TRBJ2-3; D gene ambiguous. Germline lookup yields CDR1 SGHVS and CDR2 FNYEAQ. Deletions cut 1 base from V and 2 bases from J, with 10 bases between. The CDR3 extends over 15 amino acids. This CDR3 is CASSLGRQYTDTQYF. The CDR3, as DNA: TGTGCCAGCAGCTTAGGCCGGCAGTACACAGATACGCAGTATTTT.

The genes are TRBV11-2 and TRBJ2-3, with 12 bases that match TRBD2. This CDR3 has 18 amino acids. The germline gives CDR1 SGHAT, CDR2 FQNNGV. Trimming at V came to 3 bases and at J to 3 bases, leaving 10 bases not matched to a gene. This CDR3 reads CASSFDGLAGFGTDTQYF. The CDR3 DNA follows: TGTGCCAGCAGCTTCGACGGACTAGCGGGATTCGGGACAGATACGCAGTATTTT.

This chain links TRBV29-1 with TRBJ2-3, with D perhaps TRBD1 (7 bases). CDR1 is SQVTM, CDR2 ANQGSEA, per germline. The CDR3 has 19 residues. V lost 0 bases, J lost 2 bases, and 24 bases lay in between. The chain's CDR3 is CSVEDLVLAGGPFTDTQYF. DNA of the CDR3: TGCAGCGTTGAAGATCTAGTGCTAGCAGGGGGGCCTTTCACAGATACGCAGTATTTT.

This clonotype came up a few times. The gene calls are TRBV11-3 and TRBJ2-2, with 8 positions matching TRBD1. CDR3 length: 16 residues. The V gene's germline CDR1 is SGHNT and CDR2 YENEEA. Trimming removed 1 base from V and 4 bases from J; junction bases left unmatched: 5. CDR3 DNA sequence: TGTGCCAGCAGCTTAGCATCAGGGGGCGTCACCGGGGAGCTGTTTTTT. Translated, it gives CASSLASGGVTGELFF.

This clonotype was recorded once. This chain uses TRBV5-1 with TRBJ2-5, with 9 bases identical to TRBD2. Germline CDR1 is SGHRS and CDR2 is YFSETQ. The V and J ends lost 4 bases and 1 base, in that order; junction bases with no gene match: 5. There are 15 residues in the CDR3. CDR3 residues: CASSPFSGSQETQYF. CDR3 in DNA: TGCGCCAGCAGCCCCTTTAGCGGGAGCCAAGAGACCCAGTACTTC.

The chain uses TRBV5-1 and TRBJ2-7; 8 bases are a match to TRBD2. Germline trimming cut 5 bases from V and 5 bases from J; bases unmatched to any gene: 9. The CDR3 totals 14 residues. Germline CDR1 is SGHRS and CDR2 is YFSETQ. CDR3 loop: CASRQRGSFDEQYF. The DNA for the CDR3 is TGCGCCAGCAGGCAGCGGGGGTCATTCGACGAGCAGTACTTC.

The chain couples TRBV29-1 to TRBJ2-1; weak D call: TRBD2 (6 bases). The CDR3 contains 12 residues. Germline CDR1 SQVTM, CDR2 ANQGSEA. Trimming cost V 3 bases and J 4 bases, with 7 bases left between them. CDR3 loop: CSVDGGYNEQFF. The CDR3 DNA reads as TGCAGCGTTGACGGGGGTTACAATGAGCAGTTCTTC.

This chain links TRBV10-3 with TRBJ2-1, with D hard to call. V lost 4 bases to trimming and J lost 5 bases, with 12 bases between them. This CDR3 spans 14 amino acids. The germline V gene encodes CDR1 ENHRY and CDR2 SYGVKD. CDR3 bases: TGTGCCATCAGTGGGGTAGACTTTAACAATGAGCAGTTCTTC. Translated: CAISGVDFNNEQFF.

This clonotype occurred a few times. The V gene is TRBV2, the J gene TRBJ2-7; 9 bases are shared with TRBD1. The germline V gene has CDR1 SNHLY and CDR2 FYNNEI. V was pared by 5 bases and J by 4 bases, with 12 bases of the junction left unmatched. CDR3 length equals 16 residues. This chain's CDR3 is CASSTNDRGFLYEQYF. DNA for the CDR3: TGTGCCAGCAGTACCAACGACAGGGGGTTCTTATACGAGCAGTACTTC.

This sequence joins TRBV24-1 and TRBJ2-1, with D possibly matching TRBD1 (5 bases). This CDR3 contains 15 residues. Between the trimmed V and J ends, which lost 0 bases and 8 bases, there was a span of 13 bases. Germline V CDR1 and CDR2: KGHDR, SFDVKD. The CDR3 DNA is TGTGCCACCAGTGATTTGAGGGGTGCGATCGATGAGCAGTTCTTC. Protein: CATSDLRGAIDEQFF.

The V gene is TRBV7-7, the J gene TRBJ2-1; TRBD2 aligns across 14 bases. The CDR3 is made up of 19 amino acids. Germline V gene lookup returns CDR1 SSHAT and CDR2 FNYEAQ (reference sequence). V lost 0 bases and J lost 2; bases outside the gene matches: 6. CDR3 coding DNA: TGTGCCAGCAGCTTAGCCCCTGGACTAGCGGGGGGACCCTACAATGAGCAGTTCTTC. It is translated as CASSLAPGLAGGPYNEQFF.

The V call is TRBV7-8, the J call TRBJ1-4; no clear D gene. Trimming took 5 bases from V and 4 from J, leaving 11 bases between them. CDR1 is SGHVS, CDR2 FQNEAQ, per germline. This CDR3 spans 14 amino acids. The CDR3 spells CASSPWVGNEKLFF. CDR3 bases: TGTGCCAGCAGCCCCTGGGTTGGTAATGAAAAACTGTTTTTT.

This clonotype was seen a handful of times. This sequence joins TRBV7-9 and TRBJ2-2, with D perhaps TRBD2 (5 bases). Germline CDR1 is SEHNR and CDR2 is FQNEAQ (reference sequence). V lost 5 bases and J lost 4, with 14 bases in between. This CDR3 is built from 15 residues. CDR3 loop: CASSPPDFPTGELFF. The DNA for the CDR3 is TGTGCCAGCAGCCCCCCGGACTTCCCCACCGGGGAGCTGTTTTTT.